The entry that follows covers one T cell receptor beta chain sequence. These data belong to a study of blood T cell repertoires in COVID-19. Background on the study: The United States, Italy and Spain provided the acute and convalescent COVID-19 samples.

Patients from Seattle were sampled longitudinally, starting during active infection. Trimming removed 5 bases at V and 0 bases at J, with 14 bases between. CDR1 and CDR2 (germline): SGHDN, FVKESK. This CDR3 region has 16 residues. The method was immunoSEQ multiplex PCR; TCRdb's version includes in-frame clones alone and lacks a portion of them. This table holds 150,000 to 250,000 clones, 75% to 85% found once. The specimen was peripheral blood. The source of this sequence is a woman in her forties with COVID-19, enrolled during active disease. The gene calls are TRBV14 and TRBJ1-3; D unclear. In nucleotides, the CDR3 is TGTGCCAGCAGCTCCTACGAGGGTTTCTCTGGAAACACCATATATTTT. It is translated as CASSSYEGFSGNTIYF.